These 28 T cell receptor beta chains were sequenced from one sample in a study of regulatory T cells in long-lasting Graves disease. To make TCR beta libraries, researchers used iRepertoire HTBI primers and Arm-PCR of CDR3 regions. TCRdb reprocessed the multiplex PCR reads with MiXCR, giving one entry per CDR3 protein. The sample includes approximately 400,000 distinct CDR3 sequences, roughly 15% of them seen just once. Time point of the sample: newly diagnosed GD, antithyroid drugs for less than 3 months. Scientists built the TCR library using RNA that was extracted from PBMCs. These same records also appear under a second study, on T cells in Graves' hyperthyroidism and ophthalmopathy.

The source was peripheral blood mononuclear cells (PBMCs), collected at new diagnosis, from a patient treated with antithyroid drugs. The receptor set was obtained from a woman between 35 and 50 years old with Graves disease.

This clonotype occurred a few times. The chain recombines TRBV20-1 with TRBJ2-3, with D unresolved. The V end lost 0 bases, the J end lost 2 bases, and 9 bases lay between the germline ends. Germline V gene data show CDR1 as DFQATT and CDR2 as SNEGSKA (reference sequence). The CDR3 covers 14 residues. The CDR3: CSARDEDLTDTQYF. The CDR3 region has the DNA TGCAGTGCTAGAGATGAAGACCTCACAGATACGCAGTATTTT.

In its sample, this clonotype was seen many times. J is TRBJ1-5 and V is TRBV2, with D possibly TRBD1 on 6 matching bases. The length of the CDR3 is 13 residues. V was cut by 7 bases and J by 1 base, with 8 bases left in between. CDR1 is SNHLY, CDR2 FYNNEI, per germline. The CDR3 DNA sequence: TGTGCCAGCACAGGGGAAAGCAATCAGCCCCAGCATTTT. Translating gives CASTGESNQPQHF.

The chain joins TRBV13 to TRBJ2-2; possibly TRBD2 for D (6 bases). This CDR3 has 16 residues. Trimming cost V 5 bases and J 1 base, with 14 bases left between them. Germline V gene data show CDR1 as PRHDT and CDR2 as FYEKMQ (reference sequence). CDR3 DNA: TGTGCCAGCAGCCCCCGACTGCGGGGGAACACCGGGGAGCTGTTTTTT. Residues: CASSPRLRGNTGELFF.

This chain uses TRBV15 with TRBJ2-3; D gene unclear. V shed 4 bases and J shed 0 bases, with 8 bases lying between them. The CDR3 totals 14 residues. Germline values: CDR1 LNHNV, CDR2 YYDKDF (reference sequence). CDR3 nucleotide sequence: TGTGCCACCAGCACGAGTACTAGCACAGATACGCAGTATTTT. Translation: CATSTSTSTDTQYF.

This clonotype was detected many times. This rearrangement joins TRBV7-9 to TRBJ2-3, with TRBD2 matching 8 bases. This CDR3 has 16 residues. Germline loops: CDR1 SEHNR, CDR2 FQNEAQ (reference sequence). V was clipped by 5 bases and J by 1 base; unmatched bases: 8. The CDR3 sequence: CASSQTLAGRTDTQYF. The CDR3 DNA follows: TGTGCCAGCAGCCAAACATTAGCGGGACGCACAGATACGCAGTATTTT. The variable domain in full, completed from reference TRBV7-9 and TRBJ2-3, reads DTGVSQNPRHKITKRGQNVTFRCDPISEHNRLYWYRQTLGQGPEFLTYFQNEAQLEKSRLLSDRFSAERPKGSFSTLEIQRTEQGDSAMYLCASSQTLAGRTDTQYFGPGTRLTVL.

This clonotype has at least ten counts. The chain has TRBV12-5 and TRBJ2-5; D possibly corresponds to TRBD1 (5 bases). CDR1 LGHNT and CDR2 FRNRAP come from the germline V gene. The CDR3 covers 17 residues. V lost 4 bases and J 5 bases, leaving 23 bases between the germline ends. This chain's CDR3 is CASGSRRIGAFRETQYF. The DNA of the CDR3 is TGTGCTAGTGGTTCCCGCCGGATAGGGGCGTTTAGGGAGACCCAGTACTTC.

This clonotype was observed many times. The rearrangement links TRBV6-1 to TRBJ2-7, with D possibly being TRBD1 (6 bases). The CDR3 runs to 15 residues. V lost 6 bases and J lost 0, with 15 bases in between. Germline values: CDR1 MNHNS, CDR2 SASEGT. The CDR3 sequence: CASSPDRKSSYEQYF. The CDR3 DNA follows: TGTGCCAGCAGCCCTGACAGGAAGAGCTCCTACGAGCAGTACTTC.

This clonotype was seen ten or more times. This chain links TRBV5-1 with TRBJ2-5, with 10 bases lining up with TRBD2. Unmatched junction bases numbered 5, after V lost 3 bases and J lost 3 bases. Germline V CDR1 and CDR2: SGHRS, YFSETQ. The CDR3 is 15 amino acids. The CDR3 bases are TGCGCCAGCAGCTACCCTAGCGGGAGCGAAGAGACCCAGTACTTC. It is translated as CASSYPSGSEETQYF.

This clonotype was found once. One base separates it from a far larger clone, so it is likely a read error. This chain uses TRBV7-8 with TRBJ2-7, with a possible D match to TRBD2 (5 bases). Germline V gene lookup returns CDR1 SGHVS and CDR2 FQNEAQ. V dropped 0 bases and J dropped 7 bases, with 19 bases sitting between them. The CDR3 has 16 amino acids. CDR3 bases: TGTGCCAGCAGCTTAGCCCGGGAACGGAACTACAATGAGCAGTACTTC. Its translation is CASSLARERNYNEQYF.

This clonotype was counted many times. The chain has TRBV20-1 and TRBJ1-6, with D unclear. Germline values: CDR1 DFQATT, CDR2 SNEGSKA (reference sequence). The V end was cut by 4 bases, the J end by 10 bases, with 11 bases between. CDR3 size: 12 residues. The CDR3 reads CSAIPLGSPLHF. DNA for the CDR3: TGCAGTGCTATTCCGCTGGGCTCACCCCTCCACTTT.

The J gene is TRBJ1-3, the V gene TRBV2; D remains ambiguous. From germline, CDR1 is SNHLY and CDR2 FYNNEI. The CDR3 covers 14 residues. Trimming cost V 7 bases and J 0 bases, with 10 bases left between them. The chain's CDR3 is CASNNGLSGNTIYF. In nucleotides, the CDR3 is TGTGCCAGCAATAACGGCCTCTCTGGAAACACCATATATTTT.

This clonotype occurred many times. The chain links TRBV12-3 or TRBV12-4 to TRBJ2-6, with 7 bases identical to TRBD1. V lost 3 bases, J lost 0 bases, and 2 bases stayed unmatched. The CDR3 runs 16 residues. The CDR3 bases are TGTGCCAGCAGTTTGGGACAGTTCTCTGGGGCCAACGTCCTGACTTTC. Amino acid sequence: CASSLGQFSGANVLTF.

This clonotype was detected ten times or more. V gene TRBV6-2 or TRBV6-3 combines with J gene TRBJ2-2; D is unresolved. V was pared by 1 base and J by 7 bases, with 13 bases between. The CDR3 runs to 15 residues. The germline V gene has CDR1 MNHEY and CDR2 SVGEGT. The CDR3: CASSYLEQFNGELFF. Written as DNA, the CDR3 is TGTGCCAGCAGTTACTTAGAGCAGTTTAACGGGGAGCTGTTTTTT.

The rearrangement joins TRBV5-1 to TRBJ2-2; the D gene is possibly TRBD1 (6 bases). Germline CDR1 is SGHRS and CDR2 is YFSETQ. This CDR3 has 15 amino acids. V lost 4 bases and J lost 6, with 16 bases in between. The CDR3 reads CASSPLRTAAGELFF. In nucleotides, the CDR3 is TGCGCCAGCAGCCCCCTGAGGACAGCAGCCGGGGAGCTGTTTTTT.

This clonotype was recorded at least ten times. This chain joins TRBV27 and TRBJ1-2; D unresolved. The CDR3 has 15 amino acids. Germline-derived CDR1 and CDR2 are MNHEY and SMNVEV (reference sequence). V lost 3 bases and J lost 6, with 17 bases in between. The chain's CDR3 is CASSFSVSYFDGYTF. The CDR3 DNA sequence: TGTGCCAGCAGTTTCTCCGTGTCCTATTTCGATGGCTACACCTTC.

There are many counts of this clonotype. This chain connects TRBV11-1 to TRBJ2-5, with D perhaps matching TRBD1 (6 bases). The ends were cut back, 5 bases at V and 4 bases at J, with 11 bases in the middle. The CDR3 extends over 13 amino acids. The germline V gene has CDR1 SGHAT and CDR2 FQDESV (reference sequence). The CDR3 region is CASSAQGVETQYF. In nucleotides, the CDR3 is TGTGCCAGCAGCGCACAGGGCGTAGAGACCCAGTACTTC. Drawing the rest from reference TRBV11-1 and TRBJ2-5, the complete variable domain is EAEVAQSPRYKITEKSQAVAFWCDPISGHATLYWYRQILGQGPELLVQFQDESVVDDSQLPKDRFSAERLKGVDSTLKIQPAELGDSAMYLCASSAQGVETQYFGPGTRLLVL.

J is TRBJ1-5 and V is TRBV19; D is possibly TRBD1 (5 bases). The germline V gene encodes CDR1 LNHDA and CDR2 SQIVND (reference sequence). This CDR3 contains 14 residues. V was trimmed by 3 bases and J by 5 bases, leaving 11 bases between them. As DNA, the CDR3 is TGTGCCAGTAGTATTGTACCGGGGGATCAGCCCCAGCATTTT. Its translation is CASSIVPGDQPQHF.

This clonotype has only a few counts. The chain employs TRBV19 and TRBJ2-7; TRBD1 aligns across 8 bases. The V segment lost 6 bases and the J segment 3 bases; nucleotides outside the gene matches: 4. Germline-derived CDR1 and CDR2 are LNHDA and SQIVND (reference sequence). This CDR3 is 13 amino acids long. The CDR3 region is CASRETGDYEQYF. CDR3 DNA sequence: TGTGCCAGTAGGGAGACAGGGGACTACGAGCAGTACTTC.

This clonotype was picked up a small number of times. This may come from a read error, since a much larger clone is one base off. CDR3 in amino acids: CASGPGGGVYEQYF. The CDR3 DNA is TGTGCCAGCGGTCCAGGAGGAGGGGTTTACGAGCAGTACTTC. The chain couples TRBV28 to TRBJ2-7, with D possibly being TRBD2 (6 bases). Trimming removed 8 bases at V and 4 bases at J, with 18 bases between. CDR1 is MDHEN, CDR2 SYDVKM, per germline. The CDR3 sequence is 14 residues long.

This clonotype was recorded at least ten times. The genes are TRBV19 and TRBJ1-5; D is possibly TRBD1 (6 bases). Germline loops: CDR1 LNHDA, CDR2 SQIVND (reference sequence). The V and J ends lost 5 bases and 6 bases respectively, with 20 bases between them. This CDR3 spans 16 amino acids. The CDR3 here is CASSPSRPRGGQPQHF. The CDR3 bases are TGTGCCAGTAGTCCCTCCCGGCCAAGGGGGGGTCAGCCCCAGCATTTT.

This clonotype occurred many times. V is TRBV12-3 or TRBV12-4 and J is TRBJ2-5; D possibly corresponds to TRBD1 (6 bases). The CDR3 contains 14 residues. Trimming pared 3 bases from V and 2 bases from J, leaving 10 bases between. In DNA, the CDR3 is TGTGCCAGCAGTTTTGCGAGGGGGCAAGAGACCCAGTACTTC. This translates into CASSFARGQETQYF.

This clonotype was seen at least ten times. The chain combines TRBV27 with TRBJ2-7, with unresolved D. V lost 0 bases, J lost 4 bases, and 25 bases lay in between. The CDR3 is 19 amino acids. Per the germline V gene, CDR1 is MNHEY and CDR2 is SMNVEV (reference sequence). The CDR3 DNA reads as TGTGCCAGCAGTTTATCCTGGGCGGATCCCGTTTCGAGTGAATACGAGCAGTACTTC. It translates to CASSLSWADPVSSEYEQYF.

This clonotype was detected many times. The gene calls are TRBV7-8 and TRBJ2-1; 7 nucleotides match TRBD2. This CDR3 spans 18 amino acids. V trimming: 1 base; J trimming: 7 bases; junction bases outside the gene matches: 16. CDR1 and CDR2 (germline): SGHVS, FQNEAQ. The CDR3 bases are TGTGCCAGCAGCTTAGGGGGGGGGGACCTCTTGAGGCTAAATGAGCAGTTCTTC. Translating gives CASSLGGGDLLRLNEQFF.

This clonotype was seen ten or more times. V usage is TRBV12-3 or TRBV12-4 and J usage is TRBJ2-1, with 9 positions matching TRBD2. Germline trimming cut 3 bases from V and 7 bases from J; bases unmatched to any gene: 7. The CDR3 spans 15 residues. The chain's CDR3 is CASSFSRTSVNEQFF. The CDR3 nucleotides are TGTGCCAGCAGTTTTTCCCGGACTAGCGTGAATGAGCAGTTCTTC.

This chain links TRBV4-2 with TRBJ2-3; 11 bases are shared with TRBD2. The V segment lost 7 bases and the J segment 1 base; nucleotides outside the gene matches: 13. This CDR3 has 18 residues. From germline, CDR1 is LGHNA and CDR2 YNFKEQ. The DNA of the CDR3 is TGTGCCAGCACCTCTAAGGCCCTAGCGGGAGGACGCACAGATACGCAGTATTTT. Encoded protein: CASTSKALAGGRTDTQYF.

This clonotype was recorded many times. The J gene is TRBJ2-3, the V gene TRBV20-1, with 7 nucleotides matching TRBD2. Germline values: CDR1 DFQATT, CDR2 SNEGSKA (reference sequence). The CDR3 runs 15 residues. The V segment lost 0 bases and the J segment 2 bases; nucleotides outside the gene matches: 5. CDR3 region: CSAREAGVVTDTQYF. The DNA of the CDR3 is TGCAGTGCTAGAGAGGCGGGAGTCGTCACAGATACGCAGTATTTT.

The table lists this clonotype with many counts. V is TRBV5-1 and J is TRBJ2-7, with D perhaps matching TRBD1 (6 bases). The CDR3 loop spans 13 amino acids. Trimming cost V 4 bases and J 7 bases, with 15 bases left between them. Germline V gives CDR1 SGHRS, CDR2 YFSETQ. In DNA, the CDR3 is TGCGCCAGCAGCACCGGGCAGAGGGGGGAGCAGTACTTC. Its translation: CASSTGQRGEQYF.

This clonotype was counted at least ten times. This chain links TRBV5-1 with TRBJ2-3, with 10 bases matching TRBD1. The CDR3 loop spans 16 amino acids. Germline V lookup: CDR1 SGHRS, CDR2 YFSETQ. The ends lost 3 bases at V and 1 base at J; junction bases unmatched: 5. CDR3 in amino acids: CASSYTGTGGTDTQYF. The CDR3 DNA reads TGCGCCAGCAGCTATACCGGGACAGGGGGCACAGATACGCAGTATTTT.